Reported below is one T cell receptor beta chain. The record originates from a study of identical twins. TCRdb reprocessed the 5' RACE reads with MiXCR, giving one entry per CDR3 protein. The table shows around 250,000 distinct CDR3 sequences, with approximately 12% occurring only once. The same data also went into a second study, on yellow fever vaccine responses in identical twins.

This TCR came from a woman aged 18-29 years in good health. Material: memory (CD45RO+) T cells sorted from blood.

The CDR3: CASSLVGLAGFTEQFF. CDR3 DNA sequence: TGTGCCAGCAGTTTAGTGGGACTAGCGGGATTCACTGAGCAGTTCTTC. The J gene is TRBJ2-1, the V gene TRBV28, with 13 bases that match TRBD2. Trimming took 2 bases from V and 9 from J; bases not matched to a gene: 7. Per the germline V gene, CDR1 is MDHEN and CDR2 is SYDVKM. The CDR3 is 16 residues long.